This T cell receptor beta chain was profiled in a study of blood T cell repertoires in COVID-19. Study-wide background: Nucleic acid was either cDNA or gDNA, and it came from T cells, B-cell-depleted T cells, or PBMCs.

This clone was seen only once. TCRdb's table, derived via immunoSEQ multiplex PCR, lists solely in-frame clones and lacks some. The sample includes about 31,000 clones, about 89% of them seen just once. Trimming left V 2 bases short and J 1 base short, with 9 bases between. Germline V gene data show CDR1 as SGHRS and CDR2 as YFSETQ. The CDR3 contains 14 residues. The chain has TRBV5-1 and TRBJ1-1; D is undetermined. The sequencing sample was made of peripheral blood. This TCR was recovered from a man in his fifties or sixties with acute or convalescent COVID-19. In DNA, the CDR3 is TGCGCCAGCAGCTTCACGGCAGGGAACACTGAAGCTTTCTTT. Translating it yields CASSFTAGNTEAFF. Based on the CDR3 plus reference TRBV5-1 and TRBJ1-1, the full variable domain is KAGVTQTPRYLIKTRGQQVTLSCSPISGHRSVSWYQQTPGQGLQFLFEYFSETQRNKGNFPGRFSGRQFSNSRSEMNVSTLELGDSALYLCASSFTAGNTEAFFGQGTRLTVV.